This passage covers 24 T cell receptor beta chains from one sample sequenced in a study of control samples from healthy donors and cancer patients. Profiled with immunoSEQ multiplex PCR; TCRdb holds only in-frame clones, not every one. Found here are about 190,000 clones; the top ten clones hold roughly 2%. What was sequenced was blood. The source of these receptors is a young woman in good health.

As for this clone: This sample includes further DNA sequences coding for the same CDR3. This rearrangement joins TRBV27 to TRBJ2-5; D might be TRBD2 (5 bases). Germline V CDR1 and CDR2: MNHEY, SMNVEV (reference sequence). With 2 bases removed from V and 5 bases from J, the gap between germline ends came to 9 bases. The CDR3 runs 13 residues. The CDR3, as DNA: TGTGCCAGCAGTTTAGCAAGAGGGGAGACCCAGTACTTC. The encoded protein is CASSLARGETQYF.

This sequence joins TRBV28 and TRBJ1-2; possibly TRBD1 for D (6 bases). The CDR3 extends over 14 amino acids. In germline, CDR1 is MDHEN, CDR2 SYDVKM. Trimming removed 5 bases from V and 7 bases from J, with 17 bases in between. The CDR3 nucleotides read TGTGCCAGCAGTCCGAACAGGGAACTGGGTGGCTACACCTTC. It yields the protein CASSPNRELGGYTF.

The chain links TRBV7-2 to TRBJ1-1; D unresolved. The CDR3 loop spans 12 amino acids. V lost 1 base, J lost 5 bases, and 5 bases lay in between. Germline CDR1 is SGHTA and CDR2 is FQGNSA. The CDR3, as DNA: TGTGCCAGCAGCTTAGTGGTTACTGAAGCTTTCTTT. Translating it yields CASSLVVTEAFF.

V usage is TRBV2 and J usage is TRBJ1-1; D uncertain. Germline V gene lookup returns CDR1 SNHLY and CDR2 FYNNEI. Trimming took 7 bases from V and 3 from J, leaving 15 bases between them. The CDR3 extends over 14 amino acids. This CDR3 is CASNIGLIDTEAFF. The CDR3 region has the DNA TGTGCCAGCAATATAGGACTGATAGACACTGAAGCTTTCTTT. Full variable domain (outside the CDR3, taken from reference TRBV2 and TRBJ1-1): EPEVTQTPSHQVTQMGQEVILRCVPISNHLYFYWYRQILGQKVEFLVSFYNNEISEKSEIFDDQFSVERPDGSNFTLKIRSTKLEDSAMYFCASNIGLIDTEAFFGQGTRLTVV.

The genes are TRBV3-1 (or the pseudogene TRBV3-2) and TRBJ1-1; a weak D match, TRBD1 (6 bases). Germline V gene data show CDR1 as LGHDT and CDR2 as YNNKEL (reference sequence). V shed 0 bases and J shed 10 bases, with 9 bases lying between them. This CDR3 contains 12 residues. The CDR3 nucleotides are TGTGCCAGCAGCCAAGAGGGGGCGGTAGCTTTCTTT. This gives the protein CASSQEGAVAFF.

CDR3 amino acids: CASSLSGGLMVAFF. The DNA of the CDR3 is TGTGCCAGCAGTTTATCGGGGGGACTAATGGTAGCTTTCTTT. This chain connects TRBV27 to TRBJ1-1; possibly TRBD1 for D (5 bases). Deletions cut 0 bases from V and 10 bases from J, with 15 bases between. Germline V CDR1 and CDR2: MNHEY, SMNVEV (reference sequence). CDR3 length: 14 amino acids.

The chain joins TRBV6-2 or TRBV6-3 to TRBJ2-4, with a possible D match to TRBD2 (5 bases). V was cut by 6 bases and J by 16 bases, with 19 bases left in between. This CDR3 contains 12 residues. Germline V gives CDR1 MNHEY, CDR2 SVGEGT. CDR3 amino acids: CASSPTGLPHYF. CDR3 nucleotides: TGTGCCAGCAGCCCCACTGGACTGCCGCACTACTTC.

V gene TRBV7-2 combines with J gene TRBJ1-6; D is unclear. The CDR3 consists of 12 residues. Looked up from germline, CDR1 is SGHTA and CDR2 is FQGNSA. V was shortened by 5 bases and J by 15 bases, with 14 bases between the two germline ends. In nucleotides, the CDR3 is TGTGCCAGCAGCCAAGGTCTCAGTCACCTCCACTTT. Its translation is CASSQGLSHLHF.

The V gene is TRBV21-1, the J gene TRBJ2-7; the D call in the table, TRBD1, was not verified against the DNA. TRBV21-1 is designated a pseudogene. There are 15 residues in the CDR3. In DNA form, the CDR3 reads TGTGCCAGCAGCAAACCAGGACAGAGTATCTACGAGCAGTACTTC. It yields the protein CASSKPGQSIYEQYF.

This chain links TRBV28 with TRBJ2-3; D may be TRBD2 (6 bases). Germline lookup yields CDR1 MDHEN and CDR2 SYDVKM. The CDR3 extends over 14 amino acids. V was clipped by 10 bases and J by 8 bases, with 22 bases between them. The CDR3 is CAIGLGGNTGTQYF. The CDR3 nucleotides are TGTGCCATTGGGCTTGGGGGGAACACGGGTACGCAGTATTTT.

The V gene is TRBV9, the J gene TRBJ2-7; D is perhaps TRBD2 (6 bases). Germline V gene sequence: CDR1 SGDLS, CDR2 YYNGEE. This CDR3 has 14 residues. Trimming stripped 0 bases from V and 2 bases from J, with 9 bases between. The CDR3 DNA is TGTGCCAGCAGCGTAGGGGGAGGCCCCTACGAGCAGTACTTC. Protein product: CASSVGGGPYEQYF.

The chain couples TRBV19 to TRBJ1-5, with D hard to call. Trimming pared 3 bases from V and 0 bases from J, leaving 15 bases between. Germline-derived CDR1 and CDR2 are LNHDA and SQIVND (reference sequence). The CDR3 has 17 residues. The chain's CDR3 is CASSIRPDYYSNQPQHF. DNA of the CDR3: TGTGCCAGTAGTATTCGGCCCGATTACTATAGCAATCAGCCCCAGCATTTT.

The J gene is TRBJ1-1, the V gene TRBV5-8, with a tentative D call TRBD1 (5 bases). V lost 4 bases, J lost 5 bases, and 18 bases lay in between. The germline V gene has CDR1 SGHTS and CDR2 YDEGEE. The CDR3 covers 15 residues. The CDR3 spells CASSRGGSVGTEAFF. CDR3 nucleotide sequence: TGTGCCAGCAGCAGGGGAGGGAGCGTTGGGACTGAAGCTTTCTTT.

The chain employs TRBV4-1 and TRBJ1-6, with D possibly TRBD1 on 6 matching bases. Germline CDR1 is MGHRA and CDR2 is YSYEKL. Trimming cost V 7 bases and J 8 bases, with 12 bases left between them. This CDR3 spans 13 amino acids. DNA of the CDR3: TGCGCCAGCACTCGACAGGAGGATTCACCCCTCCACTTT. Translated, it gives CASTRQEDSPLHF.

The CDR3, as DNA: TGTGCCAGTAGACCGGGACTTCAGCCCCACGAGCAGTACTTC. Translated, it gives CASRPGLQPHEQYF. V usage is TRBV19 and J usage is TRBJ2-7; tentative D call: TRBD2 (6 bases). The CDR3 runs 14 residues. Looked up from germline, CDR1 is LNHDA and CDR2 is SQIVND (reference sequence). V was trimmed by 6 bases and J by 5 bases, leaving 17 bases between them.

The DNA for the CDR3 is TGTGCCAGCAGTTCAGGCTACGAGCAGTACTTC. It specifies CASSSGYEQYF. The chain uses TRBV27 and TRBJ2-7, with unresolved D. This CDR3 contains 11 residues. In germline, CDR1 is MNHEY, CDR2 SMNVEV (reference sequence). The V and J ends lost 4 bases and 3 bases respectively, with 4 bases between them.

The chain links TRBV24-1 to TRBJ2-3; D is ambiguous. Germline-derived CDR1 and CDR2 are KGHDR and SFDVKD. Trimming took off 10 bases at V and 4 bases at J, with 14 bases between the two ends. The CDR3 has 13 residues. CDR3 nucleotide sequence: TGTGCCACAACCTGGGGAAACGCAGATACGCAGTATTTT. This sequence encodes CATTWGNADTQYF.

The chain employs TRBV6-5 and TRBJ2-7; no reliable D call. Germline values: CDR1 MNHEY, CDR2 SVGAGI. The CDR3 runs 13 residues. Trimming removed 0 bases at V and 9 bases at J, with 12 bases between. In nucleotides, the CDR3 is TGTGCCAGCAGTTACTCCGGCGGATTGGGGCAGTACTTC. Protein product: CASSYSGGLGQYF.

The chain employs TRBV6-6 and TRBJ1-1, with 10 bases identical to TRBD1. There are 16 residues in the CDR3. The ends lost 5 bases at V and 6 bases at J; junction bases unmatched: 12. Germline V gives CDR1 MNHNY, CDR2 SVGAGI (reference sequence). This CDR3 reads CASSPSDRGVTAEAFF. The CDR3 DNA reads as TGTGCCAGCAGTCCCTCGGACAGGGGGGTTACCGCTGAAGCTTTCTTT.

The rearrangement uses TRBV7-2 and TRBJ2-7; TRBD1 is a possible D gene (5 bases). Trimming took off 1 base at V and 6 bases at J, with 13 bases between the two ends. Germline CDR1 SGHTA, CDR2 FQGNSA. This CDR3 region has 14 residues. CDR3 in DNA: TGTGCCAGCAGCTTAGAGCACACAGGCACCGAGCAGTACTTC. This encodes CASSLEHTGTEQYF.

V usage is TRBV28 and J usage is TRBJ1-1; tentatively, D is TRBD1 (6 bases). This CDR3 comprises 13 residues. Germline values: CDR1 MDHEN, CDR2 SYDVKM. The V gene lost 7 bases and the J gene lost 4 bases, with 13 bases spanning the gap. The CDR3 protein is CASNIRGVTEAFF. CDR3 coding DNA: TGTGCCAGCAACATAAGGGGGGTCACTGAAGCTTTCTTT.

The chain uses TRBV5-5 and TRBJ2-7; D assignment may be TRBD1 or TRBD2 (5 bases each). Deletions cut 4 bases from V and 2 bases from J, with 13 bases between. This CDR3 has 14 residues. CDR1 is SGHKS and CDR2 is YYEKEE in the germline V gene (reference sequence). For the CDR3, the DNA is TGTGCCAGCAGCACCGGGGCCTTAACCTACGAGCAGTACTTC. It specifies CASSTGALTYEQYF.

The rearrangement joins TRBV5-1 to TRBJ2-2, with a possible D match to TRBD2 (6 bases). Germline V gives CDR1 SGHRS, CDR2 YFSETQ. This CDR3 comprises 15 residues. The V gene lost 4 bases and the J gene lost 4 bases, with 14 bases spanning the gap. The CDR3 bases are TGCGCCAGCAGCATCGGGAACGGGGGCACCGGGGAGCTGTTTTTT. Protein sequence: CASSIGNGGTGELFF.

The V and J genes are TRBV9 and TRBJ1-1; perhaps TRBD1 as D (5 bases). The CDR3 is 15 residues long. Between the trimmed V and J ends, which lost 4 bases and 4 bases, there was a span of 17 bases. Germline loops: CDR1 SGDLS, CDR2 YYNGEE. CDR3 loop: CASSPRNSGRTEAFF. As DNA, the CDR3 is TGTGCCAGCAGCCCTCGAAACTCGGGGCGCACTGAAGCTTTCTTT.